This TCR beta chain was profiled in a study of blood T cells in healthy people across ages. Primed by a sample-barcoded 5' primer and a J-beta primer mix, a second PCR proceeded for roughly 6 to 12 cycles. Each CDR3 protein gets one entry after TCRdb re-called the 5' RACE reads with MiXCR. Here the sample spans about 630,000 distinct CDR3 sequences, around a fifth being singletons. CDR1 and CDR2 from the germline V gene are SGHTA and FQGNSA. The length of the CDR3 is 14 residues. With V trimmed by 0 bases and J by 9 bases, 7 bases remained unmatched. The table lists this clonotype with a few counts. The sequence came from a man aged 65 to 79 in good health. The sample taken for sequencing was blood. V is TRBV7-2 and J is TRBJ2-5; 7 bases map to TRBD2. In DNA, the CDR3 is TGTGCCAGCAGCTTAGCGGGAGGGGATTGGGCCCAGTACTTC. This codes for CASSLAGGDWAQYF.